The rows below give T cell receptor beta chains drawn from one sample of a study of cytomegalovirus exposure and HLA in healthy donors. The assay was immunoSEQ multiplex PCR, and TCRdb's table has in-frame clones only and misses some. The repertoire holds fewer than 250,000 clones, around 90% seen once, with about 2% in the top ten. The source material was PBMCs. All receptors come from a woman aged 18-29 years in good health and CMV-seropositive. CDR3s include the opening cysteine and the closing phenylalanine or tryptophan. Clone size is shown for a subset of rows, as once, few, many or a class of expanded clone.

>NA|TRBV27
CASAWTGPEDTQYF
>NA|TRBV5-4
CASSLARANYGYTF
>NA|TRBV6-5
CASSYSWAGGSQPQHF
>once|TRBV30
CAWGGDNEQFF
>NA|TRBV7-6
CASSSWGDRGKRTEAFF
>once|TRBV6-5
CASSTGESNEKLFF
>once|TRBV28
CASKLPLANYGYTF
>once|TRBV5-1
CASSLSGGSYNEQFF
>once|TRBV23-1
CASSQSTSGGNIQYF
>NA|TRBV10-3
CAISAGTGGLSSYNEQFF
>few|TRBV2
CASSDGRGDYGYTF
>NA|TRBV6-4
CASSAGGGSETQYF
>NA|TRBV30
CAWSRGTTYEQYF
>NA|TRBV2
CASSRRGNQPQHF
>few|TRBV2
CASRNRDRGVHEQYF
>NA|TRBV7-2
CASSFTGLGGETQYF
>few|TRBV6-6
CASSYSTGIDGYTF
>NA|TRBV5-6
CASSFQGGTEAFF
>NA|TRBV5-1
CASSLAVLVRNDEQFF
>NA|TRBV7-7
CASSLDRGSVETQYF
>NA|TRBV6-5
CASSYSRTAFEQFF
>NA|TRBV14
CASSPSSYEQYF
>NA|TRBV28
CASSLREQGSYGYTF
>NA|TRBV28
CASRAPGFRTDTQYF
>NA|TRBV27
CASSYTGTSGSYEQFF
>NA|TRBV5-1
CASSLEVGPNTEAFF
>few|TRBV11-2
CASSVQGFEQYF
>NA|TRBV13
CASLFGRSSYNEQFF
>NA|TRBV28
CASSLSASGSPDEQFF
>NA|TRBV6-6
CASSFPGTEEAQYF
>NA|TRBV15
CATSGAWGTGVAGANVLTF
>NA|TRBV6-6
CASSYRTEGYGYTF
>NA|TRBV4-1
CASSQDPPGLAADNEQFF
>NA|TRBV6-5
CASRPGLGETQYF
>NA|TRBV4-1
CASSQDPLGLPHEQFF
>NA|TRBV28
CASSLTAGGVGDNEQFF